The rows below give T cell receptor beta chains drawn from one sample of a study of T cells in Graves' hyperthyroidism and ophthalmopathy. TCRdb redid the calling of the multiplex PCR reads with MiXCR, one entry per CDR3 protein. The table includes fewer than 550,000 distinct CDR3 sequences, approximately 15% detected once. The sequencing sample was made of blood. The receptor set was obtained from a woman aged 18-29 years with Graves' hyperthyroidism. Both conserved end residues are part of each CDR3. The order of the fields is CDR3 length, J gene, clone size, V gene, D gene, CDR3 protein, CDR3 DNA. A D gene is named only where the DNA matches it firmly. Clone size is stated in some rows and not others, as once, few, many or a class when expanded.

15 TRBJ2-3 many TRBV6-1 - CASSVLALGTDTQYF TGTGCCAGCAGTGTGCTAGCGCTTGGGACAGATACGCAGTATTTT
14 TRBJ2-7 many TRBV5-1 - CASRPGHSSYEQYF TGCGCCAGCAGACCAGGACACAGCTCCTACGAGCAGTACTTC
17 TRBJ2-1 many TRBV14 - CASSQGFTGTYNNEQFF TGTGCCAGCAGCCAAGGCTTTACCGGGACGTATAACAATGAGCAGTTCTTC
19 TRBJ2-7 many TRBV11-3 TRBD2 CASSLTSGRPGRNSYEQYF TGTGCCAGCAGCTTAACTAGCGGGAGGCCGGGAAGAAACTCCTACGAGCAGTACTTC
14 TRBJ1-2 - TRBV30 TRBD1 CAWRGQGGIYGCTF TGTGCCTGGAGGGGACAGGGAGGCATCTATGGCTGCACCTTC
14 TRBJ1-2 many TRBV27 - CASSLQGGIDGYTF TGTGCCAGCAGCCTCCAAGGAGGAATAGATGGCTACACCTTC
13 TRBJ2-3 many TRBV2 - CASSLGSADTQYF TGTGCCAGCAGTTTAGGGTCCGCAGATACGCAGTATTTT
15 TRBJ1-1 - TRBV20-1 - CSARNWAAANTEAFF TGCAGTGCTAGAAACTGGGCCGCGGCGAACACTGAAGCTTTCTTT
15 TRBJ2-2 many TRBV7-8 - CASSPGAEPTGELFF TGTGCCAGCAGCCCAGGGGCAGAACCCACCGGGGAGCTGTTTTTT
14 TRBJ2-7 many TRBV20-1 TRBD1 CSARPGQNSYEQYF TGCAGTGCTAGGCCGGGACAGAACTCCTACGAGCAGTACTTC
15 TRBJ1-2 few TRBV4-2 - CASSQEPRTARGYTF TGTGCCAGCAGCCAGGAACCTCGGACCGCGCGGGGCTACACCTTC
16 TRBJ2-7 - TRBV4-1 - CASSQERGAVSYEQYF TGCGCCAGCAGCCAAGAACGGGGGGCCGTATCCTACGAGCAGTACTTC
13 TRBJ1-3 few TRBV6-2/TRBV6-3 - CASSGGTGNTIYF TGTGCCAGCAGTGGCGGGACTGGAAACACCATATATTTT
17 TRBJ2-1 - TRBV6-1 TRBD2 CASTPGLAGAFGNEQFF TGTGCCAGCACCCCTGGACTAGCGGGGGCCTTCGGCAATGAGCAGTTCTTC
13 TRBJ2-7 - TRBV7-9 - CASSTGRAYEQYF TGTGCCAGCAGCACCGGACGGGCATACGAGCAGTACTTC
15 TRBJ2-1 few TRBV4-1 - CASSQGHLSYNEQFF TGCGCCAGCAGCCAAGGGCACCTCTCCTACAATGAGCAGTTCTTC
15 TRBJ2-3 many TRBV12-3/TRBV12-4 - CASSQYSGRTDTQYF TGTGCCAGCAGCCAGTATAGCGGTCGCACAGATACGCAGTATTTT
16 TRBJ2-6 many TRBV10-3 - CAISEGGGPGANVLTF TGTGCCATCAGTGAAGGAGGGGGACCTGGGGCCAACGTCCTGACTTTC
15 TRBJ2-3 many TRBV28 TRBD1 CASSQTGGSADTQYF TGTGCCAGCAGCCAGACAGGGGGGAGTGCAGATACGCAGTATTTT
15 TRBJ2-5 - TRBV18 - CASSPLPLGKETQYF TGTGCCAGCTCACCACTCCCGTTGGGTAAAGAGACCCAGTACTTC
15 TRBJ2-1 many TRBV11-2 TRBD2 CASSLGLAGRNEQFF TGTGCCAGCAGCTTAGGGCTAGCGGGACGCAATGAGCAGTTCTTC
15 TRBJ1-5 many TRBV18 TRBD1 CASSHDRDSNQPQHF TGTGCCAGCTCCCACGACAGGGATAGCAATCAGCCCCAGCATTTT
13 TRBJ1-1 - TRBV24-1 - CATKGHLNTEAFF TGTGCCACCAAAGGGCACCTGAACACTGAAGCTTTCTTT
13 TRBJ1-5 many TRBV7-6 - CASSRMFGQPQHF TGTGCCAGCAGCCGGATGTTCGGGCAGCCCCAGCATTTT
14 TRBJ2-7 - TRBV6-6 - CASSYAPARGEQYF TGTGCCAGCAGTTACGCCCCGGCAAGAGGAGAGCAGTACTTC
15 TRBJ2-1 - TRBV12-3/TRBV12-4 TRBD2 CASSGGGSPHGEQFF TGTGCCAGCAGCGGGGGGGGGAGCCCACATGGTGAGCAGTTCTTC
14 TRBJ2-5 many TRBV12-3/TRBV12-4 - CASAGGGKEETQYF TGTGCCAGCGCTGGAGGAGGGAAAGAGGAGACCCAGTACTTC
13 TRBJ2-5 many TRBV7-2 - CASSTGGVETQYF TGTGCCAGCAGCACCGGGGGCGTGGAGACCCAGTACTTC
14 TRBJ2-3 - TRBV5-1 - CASSFNPFTDTQYF TGCGCCAGCAGCTTCAACCCCTTCACAGATACGCAGTATTTT
14 TRBJ2-3 many TRBV7-2 - CASSTLPSTDTQYF TGTGCCAGCAGCACTCTCCCCAGCACAGATACGCAGTATTTT
14 TRBJ2-1 many TRBV11-2 - CASSPRAASNEQFF TGTGCCAGCAGCCCCCGTGCGGCCTCCAATGAGCAGTTCTTC
15 TRBJ2-7 - TRBV28 - CASSLGGGVAYEQYF TGTGCCAGCAGTTTGGGTGGTGGGGTTGCCTACGAGCAGTACTTC
14 TRBJ2-1 - TRBV19 - CASTRGGSYNEQFF TGTGCCAGCACCAGGGGGGGCTCCTACAATGAGCAGTTCTTC
12 TRBJ2-7 few TRBV10-3 - CAISEVSYEQYF TGTGCCATCAGTGAGGTCTCCTACGAGCAGTACTTC
14 TRBJ1-2 many TRBV3-1 - CASSQVGRRDGYTF TGTGCCAGCAGCCAAGTGGGCAGGAGGGATGGCTACACCTTC